This T cell receptor beta chain is from a study of blood T cells in healthy people across ages. The CDR3 has 15 residues. The junction had 6 bases not matched to a gene; V was cut back by 5 bases and J by 2 bases. CDR1 MNHNS and CDR2 SASEGT come from the germline V gene. A J-beta primer mix and a sample-barcoded 5' primer were used in a second PCR of roughly 7 to 12 cycles. TCRdb re-derived calls from the 5' RACE reads in MiXCR, one entry per CDR3 protein. Of some 1.5 million distinct CDR3 sequences listed, 28% are singletons. Source material: blood. The chain is built from TRBV6-1 and TRBJ2-1; TRBD2 matches at 7 bases. This sequence was found in a woman under 40 in good health. The DNA of the CDR3 is TGTGCCAGCAGTCCCGGACTAGTCACCTACAATGAGCAGTTCTTC. Translating gives CASSPGLVTYNEQFF.